The rows below give T cell receptor beta chains drawn from one sample of a study of vaccination and CD4 T cells after COVID-19. TCRdb reprocessed the PCR reads with MiXCR, giving one entry per CDR3 protein. The sample records approximately 16,000 distinct CDR3 sequences, around three fifths being singletons. Their antigens remain unidentified. The sample taken for sequencing was CD4+ T cells from blood, cultured in vitro. Receptors originate from a human donor who had recovered from COVID-19. The CDR3 runs from the conserved cysteine through the conserved F or W. A D gene is named only where the DNA matches it firmly. Where a row states a size, it is once, few, many or the class of an expanded clone; other rows omit it.

>TRBJ2-3|TRBV24-1|.|TRBD2
TGTGCCACCAGTGATTTGTTCAGGGTAGCGGGGTACACAGATACGCAGTATTTT
CATSDLFRVAGYTDTQYF
>TRBJ1-1|TRBV9|once|TRBD1
TGTGCCAGCAGCGTAAGGGGTGACAGGGAGGGAACTGAAGCTTTCTTT
CASSVRGDREGTEAFF
>TRBJ2-1|TRBV20-1|once|.
TGCAGTGCTAGAGATCCCTACAATGAGCAGTTCTTC
CSARDPYNEQFF
>TRBJ1-5|TRBV7-3|few|.
TGTGCCAGCAGCTTATCAGGGGTCAGCAATCAGCCCCAGCATTTT
CASSLSGVSNQPQHF
>TRBJ1-2|TRBV19|.|.
TGTGCCAGTAGTATCCCCCGGGGGCAAGGCTATGGCTACACCTTC
CASSIPRGQGYGYTF
>TRBJ1-3|TRBV7-2|.|.
TGTGCCAGCAGCCCACAGGGAATGGGCTCCCTATATTTT
CASSPQGMGSLYF
>TRBJ1-2|TRBV7-3|.|.
TGTGCCAGCAGCCAACAGGGAGATCATGGCTACACCTTC
CASSQQGDHGYTF
>TRBJ1-2|TRBV5-1|.|.
TGCGCCAGCAGCTTGGAAGGGGATGGCTACACCTTC
CASSLEGDGYTF
>TRBJ1-2|TRBV7-9|few|.
TGTGCCAGCAGCTCCCACTGGACAGCGAGCTATGGCTACACCTTC
CASSSHWTASYGYTF
>TRBJ1-1|TRBV20-1|.|.
TGCAGTGCCGGAGGGGACTGGGGAACTGAAGCTTTCTTT
CSAGGDWGTEAFF
>TRBJ2-2|TRBV6-2/TRBV6-3|.|.
TGTGCCAGCAGTTACTCGTCTTGGCACACCGGGGAGCTGTTTTTT
CASSYSSWHTGELFF
>TRBJ1-5|TRBV15|.|.
TGTGCCACCAGCGCCCGGTTGTTGGGACAGCCCCAGCATTTT
CATSARLLGQPQHF
>TRBJ2-7|TRBV11-3|.|TRBD1
TGTGCCAGCAGCCCGGACAGGGCCCGAACCTACGAGCAGTACTTC
CASSPDRARTYEQYF
>TRBJ2-5|TRBV3-1|once|TRBD2
TGTGCCAGCAGCCAAGATTGGGGGGGGGCCCAGTACTTC
CASSQDWGGAQYF
>TRBJ2-7|TRBV6-1|.|.
TGTGCCAGCAACATATCCCCGGTATACTACGAGCAGTACTTC
CASNISPVYYEQYF
>TRBJ2-2|TRBV15|.|.
TGTGCCACCAGCAGAGTATTCGGGACGGATTACACCGGGGAGCTGTTTTTT
CATSRVFGTDYTGELFF
>TRBJ1-2|TRBV6-1|.|.
TGTGCCAGCGCACCAAGTAACTATGGCTACACCTTC
CASAPSNYGYTF
>TRBJ2-7|TRBV29-1|few|.
TGCAGCGTTGAATCGCAGTACTTC
CSVESQYF
>TRBJ1-5|TRBV6-1|.|.
TGTGCCAGCAGTACAGGGTTTCAGCCCCAGCATTTT
CASSTGFQPQHF
>TRBJ2-5|TRBV5-1|once|.
TGCGCCAGCAGCTTGGTCCCAGAGCAAGAGACCCAGTACTTC
CASSLVPEQETQYF
>TRBJ1-5|TRBV6-2/TRBV6-3|.|.
TGTGCCAGCAGCCCCCTCTGGGGTGATCAGCCCCAGCATTTT
CASSPLWGDQPQHF
>TRBJ1-6|TRBV5-1|.|.
TGCGCCAGCAGCGCTGACAGTAATTCACCCCTCCACTTT
CASSADSNSPLHF
>TRBJ2-2|TRBV25-1|.|.
TGTGCCAGCACAGGGGTCTGGACCGGGGAGCTGTTTTTT
CASTGVWTGELFF
>TRBJ1-1|TRBV2|.|TRBD1
TGTGCCAGCAGAAACGACAGGGTCGGTGAAGCTTTCTTT
CASRNDRVGEAFF
>TRBJ1-1|TRBV10-3|.|TRBD1
TGTGCCATCAGGGGGGACAGGGGGCTAGTCACTGAAGCTTTCTTT
CAIRGDRGLVTEAFF
>TRBJ2-5|TRBV7-9|.|.
TGTGCCAGCATCGCGGTGGGGGGAGAGACCCAGTACTTC
CASIAVGGETQYF